One sample yielded the 23 T cell receptor beta chains listed below, sequenced in a study of cytomegalovirus exposure and HLA in healthy donors. PCR amplification relied on 60 Vbeta primers (plus 13 Jbeta primers). The assay was immunoSEQ multiplex PCR, and TCRdb's table has in-frame clones only and misses some. Its clone listing holds over 55,000 clones. The sequencing input was PBMCs. Every receptor here comes from a male donor in good health and CMV-seronegative.

V and J are TRBV19 and TRBJ1-5; D call uncertain. Germline V lookup: CDR1 LNHDA, CDR2 SQIVND (reference sequence). This CDR3 is built from 13 residues. Trimming left V 5 bases short and J 0 bases short, with 5 bases between. The chain's CDR3 is CASSPVSNQPQHF. The CDR3 coding sequence is TGTGCCAGTAGTCCAGTTAGCAATCAGCCCCAGCATTTT.

CDR3 DNA sequence: TGTGCCAGCAGCTTAAGCACAGGGGGAATCATCTATGGCTACACCTTC. Protein product: CASSLSTGGIIYGYTF. The V gene is TRBV7-2, the J gene TRBJ1-2; TRBD1 matches at 8 bases. The CDR3 is 16 residues long. Losses at the gene ends were 2 bases for V and 4 bases for J; bases not matched to a gene: 9. The germline CDR1 and CDR2 sequences are SGHTA and FQGNSA.

This chain connects TRBV6-6 to TRBJ1-2; no reliable D call. The CDR3 has 12 amino acids. The V and J ends lost 6 bases and 8 bases respectively, with 13 bases between them. Germline V gives CDR1 MNHNY, CDR2 SVGAGI (reference sequence). This CDR3 reads CASRNEGGGYTF. For the CDR3, the DNA is TGTGCCAGCAGGAACGAGGGTGGCGGCTACACCTTC.

V usage is TRBV28 and J usage is TRBJ2-3; possible D gene TRBD2, 5 bases. Germline V gene data show CDR1 as MDHEN and CDR2 as SYDVKM. The CDR3 loop spans 16 amino acids. The germline V and J ends were trimmed by 4 bases and 0 bases, with 14 bases remaining between them. CDR3: CASSSREGYSTDTQYF. The CDR3 region has the DNA TGTGCCAGCAGTTCTCGAGAGGGCTATAGCACAGATACGCAGTATTTT.

The rearrangement links TRBV7-9 to TRBJ1-4, with unresolved D. V was cut by 5 bases and J by 6 bases, with 7 bases left in between. Germline CDR1 and CDR2: SEHNR and FQNEAQ (reference sequence). The CDR3 extends over 12 amino acids. CDR3 nucleotide sequence: TGTGCCAGCAGCCCCCTAGATGAAAAACTGTTTTTT. It specifies CASSPLDEKLFF.

This chain joins TRBV7-3 and TRBJ2-2, with TRBD1 as a possible D gene (6 bases). Germline CDR1 reads SGHTA; CDR2 reads FQGTGA. The V gene lost 1 base and the J gene lost 0 bases, with 12 bases spanning the gap. The CDR3 consists of 17 residues. The CDR3 nucleotides read TGTGCCAGCAGCTTAAGCGGTAGGGGGTCGAACACCGGGGAGCTGTTTTTT. Encoded protein: CASSLSGRGSNTGELFF.

This clone is identified as medium-sized from frequency. The chain has TRBV28 and TRBJ1-1; a weak D match, TRBD1 (5 bases). V was shortened by 6 bases and J by 1 base, with 15 bases between the two germline ends. There are 15 residues in the CDR3. Germline V gene lookup returns CDR1 MDHEN and CDR2 SYDVKM. CDR3 residues: CASRAGGGRNTEAFF. CDR3 DNA sequence: TGTGCCAGCAGGGCTGGCGGGGGTCGGAACACTGAAGCTTTCTTT.

CDR3: CSVSTGGNTEAFF. CDR3 bases: TGCAGCGTCTCAACCGGGGGGAACACTGAAGCTTTCTTT. The J gene is TRBJ1-1, the V gene TRBV29-1; the D gene is possibly TRBD1 (5 bases). Germline V lookup: CDR1 SQVTM, CDR2 ANQGSEA. CDR3 size: 13 residues. The V end was cut by 6 bases, the J end by 1 base, with 12 bases between.

Comment on this clone: Distinct nucleotide sequences in the sample also encode this CDR3. V is TRBV6-5 and J is TRBJ2-7; the D is unclear. V lost 2 bases and J 2 bases, leaving 10 bases between the germline ends. This CDR3 region has 14 residues. Germline V CDR1 and CDR2: MNHEY, SVGAGI. For the CDR3, the DNA is TGTGCCAGCAGTTACGCCCTAGGTACCTACGAGCAGTACTTC. Translated, it gives CASSYALGTYEQYF.

This rearrangement joins TRBV4-3 to TRBJ2-3, with TRBD2 matching 7 bases. The V gene's germline CDR1 is LGHNA and CDR2 YSLEER. Trimming took 1 base from V and 2 from J; bases not matched to a gene: 3. This CDR3 spans 15 amino acids. CDR3 DNA: TGCGCCAGCAGCCAAGGACTAGCTTACACAGATACGCAGTATTTT. This sequence encodes CASSQGLAYTDTQYF.

The chain carries TRBV2 and TRBJ1-5; D is ambiguous. The V gene lost 4 bases and the J gene lost 1 base, with 14 bases spanning the gap. This CDR3 is 16 amino acids long. Germline lookup yields CDR1 SNHLY and CDR2 FYNNEI. The CDR3 here is CASSGLGGISNQPQHF. CDR3 DNA sequence: TGTGCCAGCAGTGGGTTGGGAGGGATAAGCAATCAGCCCCAGCATTTT.

Regarding this clone: Other DNA sequences in the same sample also yield this CDR3. The rearrangement uses TRBV4-3 and TRBJ2-1, with TRBD2 identical over 12 bases. Unmatched junction bases numbered 8, after V lost 2 bases and J lost 6 bases. CDR1 LGHNA and CDR2 YSLEER come from the germline V gene. The CDR3 extends over 17 amino acids. For the CDR3, the DNA is TGCGCCAGCAGCCAAAGAGAGGGACTAGCGGGTGTCAATGAGCAGTTCTTC. Translated, it gives CASSQREGLAGVNEQFF.

The chain is built from TRBV5-4 and TRBJ1-1; D is undetermined. CDR3 size: 15 residues. The germline V gene encodes CDR1 SGHNT and CDR2 YYREEE (reference sequence). V was trimmed by 5 bases and J by 6 bases, leaving 20 bases between them. CDR3 nucleotides: TGTGCCAGCAGTTTACCGGGAAAGGGATACTCTGAAGCTTTCTTT. Translated: CASSLPGKGYSEAFF.

The rearrangement joins TRBV2 to TRBJ2-7; TRBD1 matches 9 bases. Germline values: CDR1 SNHLY, CDR2 FYNNEI. The length of the CDR3 is 15 residues. V lost 4 bases, J lost 4 bases, and 8 bases stayed unmatched. The CDR3 bases are TGTGCCAGCAGTGTTGTAGGACAGGGGACGTACGAGCAGTACTTC. Its protein product is CASSVVGQGTYEQYF.

The chain has TRBV28 and TRBJ2-5; D is unresolved. V shed 5 bases and J shed 9 bases, with 16 bases lying between them. Germline-derived CDR1 and CDR2 are MDHEN and SYDVKM. There are 13 residues in the CDR3. CDR3 protein: CASSVSATGSQYF. The CDR3 coding sequence is TGTGCCAGCAGTGTCTCGGCGACCGGGTCCCAGTACTTC.

On this clone: Other nucleotide sequences in the sample specify the same CDR3. The chain joins TRBV21-1 to TRBJ1-2. TRBV21-1 is labeled a pseudogene. The CDR3 runs to 16 residues. The CDR3 sequence: CASSKEESEVLDGYTF. CDR3 nucleotides: TGTGCTAGCAGCAAAGAGGAGTCCGAGGTGTTGGATGGCTACACCTTC.

The chain links TRBV6-7 to TRBJ1-2; D gene uncertain. TRBV6-7 is an ORF; its function is uncertain. V was cut by 1 base and J by 0 bases, with 15 bases left in between. This CDR3 contains 17 residues. CDR3 sequence (DNA): TGTGCCAGCAGTTACTGGAGTGGGTGCGTAGCTAACTATGGCTACACCTTC. It is translated as CASSYWSGCVANYGYTF.

For the CDR3, the DNA is TGTGCCAGCAGTTTTTCCCCGGGACAACTTAATGAAAAACTGTTTTTT. It is translated as CASSFSPGQLNEKLFF. The V gene is TRBV6-6, the J gene TRBJ1-4; possibly TRBD1 for D (6 bases). This CDR3 has 16 amino acids. Trimming left V 4 bases short and J 4 bases short, with 16 bases between. Germline CDR1 reads MNHNY; CDR2 reads SVGAGI (reference sequence).

V and J are TRBV19 and TRBJ1-1; the D is unclear. The CDR3 is made up of 11 amino acids. The germline V gene encodes CDR1 LNHDA and CDR2 SQIVND (reference sequence). V was pared by 4 bases and J by 4 bases, with 4 bases between. This chain's CDR3 is CASSTGTEAFF. CDR3 DNA sequence: TGTGCCAGTAGTACGGGCACTGAAGCTTTCTTT.

This chain uses TRBV11-1 with TRBJ2-7; 8 bases map to TRBD2. This CDR3 spans 13 amino acids. J gave up 4 bases and V 3 bases, and 2 bases lay outside the gene matches. CDR1 is SGHAT and CDR2 is FQDESV in the germline V gene (reference sequence). CDR3 sequence: CASSFTSGYEQYF. The CDR3 DNA reads as TGTGCCAGCAGCTTTACTAGCGGATACGAGCAGTACTTC.

To note about this clone: Other DNA variants within this sample encode the same CDR3. J is TRBJ2-7 and V is TRBV27; no clear D. Germline CDR1 and CDR2: MNHEY and SMNVEV (reference sequence). CDR3 length equals 10 residues. The chain's CDR3 is CANDEVEQYF. DNA of the CDR3: TGTGCAAACGACGAGGTCGAGCAGTACTTC.

The chain recombines TRBV15 with TRBJ1-2; D remains ambiguous. Trimming pared 5 bases from V and 1 base from J, leaving 5 bases between. The germline CDR1 and CDR2 sequences are LNHNV and YYDKDF (reference sequence). The CDR3 has 12 residues. This chain's CDR3 is CATSESNYGYTF. The CDR3 nucleotides are TGTGCCACCAGCGAGAGTAACTATGGCTACACCTTC.

This sequence joins TRBV6-6 and TRBJ2-5, with 8 bases matching TRBD1. The CDR3 consists of 14 residues. The germline V gene encodes CDR1 MNHNY and CDR2 SVGAGI (reference sequence). With V trimmed by 5 bases and J by 5 bases, 7 bases remained unmatched. CDR3 in amino acids: CASSQMTGAETQYF. The DNA for the CDR3 is TGTGCCAGCAGTCAGATGACAGGGGCGGAGACCCAGTACTTC.